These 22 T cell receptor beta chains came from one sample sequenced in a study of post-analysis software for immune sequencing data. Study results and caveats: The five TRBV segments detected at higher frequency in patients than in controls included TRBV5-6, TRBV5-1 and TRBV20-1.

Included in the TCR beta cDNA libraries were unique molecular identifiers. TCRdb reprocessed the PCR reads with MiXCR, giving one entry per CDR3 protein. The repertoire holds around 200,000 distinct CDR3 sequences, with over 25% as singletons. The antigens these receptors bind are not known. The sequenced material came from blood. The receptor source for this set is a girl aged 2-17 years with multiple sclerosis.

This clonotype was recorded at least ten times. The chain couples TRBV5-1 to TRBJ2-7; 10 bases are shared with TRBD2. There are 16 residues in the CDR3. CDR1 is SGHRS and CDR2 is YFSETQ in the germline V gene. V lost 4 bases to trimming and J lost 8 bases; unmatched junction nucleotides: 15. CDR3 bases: TGCGCCAGCAGCGGGACGCAACTAGCGGGATCCAACCAGCAGTACTTC. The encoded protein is CASSGTQLAGSNQQYF. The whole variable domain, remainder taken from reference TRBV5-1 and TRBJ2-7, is KAGVTQTPRYLIKTRGQQVTLSCSPISGHRSVSWYQQTPGQGLQFLFEYFSETQRNKGNFPGRFSGRQFSNSRSEMNVSTLELGDSALYLCASSGTQLAGSNQQYFGPGTRLTVT.

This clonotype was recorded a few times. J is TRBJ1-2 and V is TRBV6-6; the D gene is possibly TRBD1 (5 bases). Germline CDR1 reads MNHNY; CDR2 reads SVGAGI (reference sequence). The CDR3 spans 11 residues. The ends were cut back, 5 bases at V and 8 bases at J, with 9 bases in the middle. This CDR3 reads CASSRDAGYTF. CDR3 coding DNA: TGTGCCAGCAGTCGGGACGCGGGCTACACCTTC.

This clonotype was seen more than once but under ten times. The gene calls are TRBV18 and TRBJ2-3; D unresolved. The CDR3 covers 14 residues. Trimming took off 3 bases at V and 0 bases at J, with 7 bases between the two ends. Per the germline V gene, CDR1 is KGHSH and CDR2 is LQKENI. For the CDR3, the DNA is TGTGCCAGCTCACCGAGTTGGAGCACAGATACGCAGTATTTT. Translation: CASSPSWSTDTQYF.

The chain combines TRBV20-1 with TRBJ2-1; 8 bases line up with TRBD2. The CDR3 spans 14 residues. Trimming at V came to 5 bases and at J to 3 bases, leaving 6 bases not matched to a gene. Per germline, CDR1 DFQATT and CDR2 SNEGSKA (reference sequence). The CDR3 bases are TGCAGTGCTCGGGGGGGGGACAACTACAATGAGCAGTTCTTC. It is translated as CSARGGDNYNEQFF.

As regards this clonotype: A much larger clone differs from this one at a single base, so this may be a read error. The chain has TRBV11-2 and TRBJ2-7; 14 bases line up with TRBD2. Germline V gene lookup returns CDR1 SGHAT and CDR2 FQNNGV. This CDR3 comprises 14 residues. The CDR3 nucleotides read TGTGCCGGCAGGCGACTAGCGGGAGGGTACGAGCAGTACTTC. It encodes CAGRRLAGGYEQYF.

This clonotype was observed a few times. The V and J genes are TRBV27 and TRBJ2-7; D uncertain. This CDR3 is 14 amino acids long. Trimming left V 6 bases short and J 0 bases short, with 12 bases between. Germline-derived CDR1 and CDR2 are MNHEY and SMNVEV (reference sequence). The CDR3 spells CASRHYGSSYEQYF. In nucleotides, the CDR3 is TGTGCCAGCAGGCATTACGGCAGCTCCTACGAGCAGTACTTC.

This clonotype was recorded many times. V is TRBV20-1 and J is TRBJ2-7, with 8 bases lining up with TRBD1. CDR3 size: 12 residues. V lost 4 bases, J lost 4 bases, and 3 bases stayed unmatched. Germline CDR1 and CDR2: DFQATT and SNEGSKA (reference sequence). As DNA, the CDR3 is TGCAGTGCTACGGACAGGGCTTACGAGCAGTACTTC. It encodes CSATDRAYEQYF.

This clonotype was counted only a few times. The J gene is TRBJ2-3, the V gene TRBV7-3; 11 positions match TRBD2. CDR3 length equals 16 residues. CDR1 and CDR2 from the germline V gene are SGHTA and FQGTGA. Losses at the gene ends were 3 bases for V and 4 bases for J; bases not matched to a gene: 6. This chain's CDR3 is CASSLTSGATSDTQYF. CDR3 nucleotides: TGTGCCAGCAGCTTGACTAGCGGGGCAACTTCAGATACGCAGTATTTT.

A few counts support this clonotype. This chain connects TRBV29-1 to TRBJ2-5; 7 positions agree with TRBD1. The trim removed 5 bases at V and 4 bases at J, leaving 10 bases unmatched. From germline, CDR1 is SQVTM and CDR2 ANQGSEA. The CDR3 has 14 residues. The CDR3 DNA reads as TGCAGCGTTATGGGACAGTTTGCTACAGAGACCCAGTACTTC. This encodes CSVMGQFATETQYF.

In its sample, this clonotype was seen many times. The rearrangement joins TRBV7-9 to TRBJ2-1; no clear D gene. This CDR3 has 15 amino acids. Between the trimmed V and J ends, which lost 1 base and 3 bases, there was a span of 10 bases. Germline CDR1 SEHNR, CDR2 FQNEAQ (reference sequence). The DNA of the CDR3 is TGTGCCAGCAGCTTAGGGGCCTCTTACTACAATGAGCAGTTCTTC. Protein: CASSLGASYYNEQFF. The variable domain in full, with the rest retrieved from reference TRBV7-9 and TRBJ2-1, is DTGVSQNPRHKITKRGQNVTFRCDPISEHNRLYWYRQTLGQGPEFLTYFQNEAQLEKSRLLSDRFSAERPKGSFSTLEIQRTEQGDSAMYLCASSLGASYYNEQFFGPGTRLTVL.

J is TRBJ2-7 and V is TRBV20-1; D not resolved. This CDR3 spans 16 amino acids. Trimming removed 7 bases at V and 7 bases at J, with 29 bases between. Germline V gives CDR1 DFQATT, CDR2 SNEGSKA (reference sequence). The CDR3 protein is CSVRDFGASITNEQYF. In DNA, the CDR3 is TGCAGTGTTCGAGACTTCGGCGCGTCGATAACCAATGAGCAGTACTTC.

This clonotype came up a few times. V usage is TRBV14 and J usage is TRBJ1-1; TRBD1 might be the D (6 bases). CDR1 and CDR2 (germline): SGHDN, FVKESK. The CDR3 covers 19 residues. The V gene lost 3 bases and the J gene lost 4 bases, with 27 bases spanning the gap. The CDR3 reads CASSHPLVRGSLLPTEAFF. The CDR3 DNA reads TGTGCCAGCAGCCATCCTCTCGTTAGGGGGTCCCTGCTCCCCACTGAAGCTTTCTTT. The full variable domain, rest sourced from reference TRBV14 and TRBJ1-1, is EAGVTQFPSHSVIEKGQTVTLRCDPISGHDNLYWYRRVMGKEIKFLLHFVKESKQDESGMPNNRFLAERTGGTYSTLKVQPAELEDSGVYFCASSHPLVRGSLLPTEAFFGQGTRLTVV.

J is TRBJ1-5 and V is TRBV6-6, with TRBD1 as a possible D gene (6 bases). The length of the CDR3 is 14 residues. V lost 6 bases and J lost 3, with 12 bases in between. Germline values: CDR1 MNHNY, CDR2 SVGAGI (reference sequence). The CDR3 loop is CASSLGQYNQPQHF. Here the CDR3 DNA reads TGTGCCAGCAGCCTAGGACAGTACAATCAGCCCCAGCATTTT.

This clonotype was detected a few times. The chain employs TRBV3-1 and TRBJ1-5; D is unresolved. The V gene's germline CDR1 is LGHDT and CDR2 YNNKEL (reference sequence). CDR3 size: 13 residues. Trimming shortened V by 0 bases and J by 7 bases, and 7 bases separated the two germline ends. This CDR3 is CASSQDLGQPQHF. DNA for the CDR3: TGTGCCAGCAGCCAAGATTTGGGCCAGCCCCAGCATTTT.

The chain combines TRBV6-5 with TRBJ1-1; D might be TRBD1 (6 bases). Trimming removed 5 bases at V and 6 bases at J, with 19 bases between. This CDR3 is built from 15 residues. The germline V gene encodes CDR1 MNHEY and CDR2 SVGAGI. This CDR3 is CASSDPQGGRPEAFF. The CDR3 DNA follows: TGTGCCAGCAGTGACCCACAGGGAGGGAGACCTGAAGCTTTCTTT.

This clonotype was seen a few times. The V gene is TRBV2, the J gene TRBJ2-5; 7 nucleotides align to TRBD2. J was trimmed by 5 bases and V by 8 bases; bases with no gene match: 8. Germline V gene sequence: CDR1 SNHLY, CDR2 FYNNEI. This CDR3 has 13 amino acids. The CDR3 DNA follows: TGTGCCAGCTCTGGGACTATGAGGGAGACCCAGTACTTC. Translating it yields CASSGTMRETQYF.

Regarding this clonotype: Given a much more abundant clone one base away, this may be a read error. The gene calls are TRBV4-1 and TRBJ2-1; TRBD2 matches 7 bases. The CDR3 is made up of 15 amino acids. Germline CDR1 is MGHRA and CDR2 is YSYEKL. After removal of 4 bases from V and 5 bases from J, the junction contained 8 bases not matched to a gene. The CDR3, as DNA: TGCGCCAGCAGCCTCCGTGGGCTAGCGGACAATGAGCAGTTCTTC. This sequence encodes CASSLRGLADNEQFF.

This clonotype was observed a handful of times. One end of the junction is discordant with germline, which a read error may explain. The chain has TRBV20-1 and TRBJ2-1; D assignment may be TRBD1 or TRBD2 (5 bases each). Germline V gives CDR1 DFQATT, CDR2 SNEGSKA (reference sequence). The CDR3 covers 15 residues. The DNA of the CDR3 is TGCAGTACTAGAGATCGGGGCTCAAGGGACAATGAGCAGTTCTTC. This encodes CSTRDRGSRDNEQFF.

The CDR3 coding sequence is TGTGCCAGCAGCAAGATACAGGGATCTGGGGCCAACGTCCTGACTTTC. It codes for CASSKIQGSGANVLTF. The V call is TRBV12-3 or TRBV12-4, the J call TRBJ2-6; TRBD1 is a possible D gene (6 bases). V lost 6 bases to trimming and J lost 1 base, with 13 bases between them. CDR3 length: 16 amino acids.

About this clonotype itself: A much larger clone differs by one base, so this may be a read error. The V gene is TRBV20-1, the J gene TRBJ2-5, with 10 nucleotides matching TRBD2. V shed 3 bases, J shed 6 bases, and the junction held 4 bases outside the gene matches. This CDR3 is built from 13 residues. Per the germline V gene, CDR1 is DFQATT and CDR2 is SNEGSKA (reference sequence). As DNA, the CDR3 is TGCAGTGCTAGGTCTAGCGGGGGCCAGACCCAGTACTTC. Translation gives CSARSSGGQTQYF.

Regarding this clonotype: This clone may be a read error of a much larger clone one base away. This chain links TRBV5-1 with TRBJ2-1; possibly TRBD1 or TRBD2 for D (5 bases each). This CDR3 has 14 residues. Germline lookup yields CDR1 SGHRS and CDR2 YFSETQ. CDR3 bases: TGCGCCAGCGGCTTGGGGACGGCAGCAGGAGAGCAGTTCTTC. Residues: CASGLGTAAGEQFF.

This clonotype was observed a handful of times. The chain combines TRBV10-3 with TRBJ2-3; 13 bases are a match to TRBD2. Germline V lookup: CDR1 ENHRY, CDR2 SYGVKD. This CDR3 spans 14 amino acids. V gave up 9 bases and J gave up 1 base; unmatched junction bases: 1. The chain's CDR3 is CAIGTSGGTDTQYF. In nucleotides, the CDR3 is TGTGCCATTGGGACTAGCGGGGGCACAGATACGCAGTATTTT.